This entry describes one T cell receptor (beta chain). Germline loops: CDR1 MNHEY, CDR2 SVGAGI. The junction had 9 bases not matched to a gene; V was cut back by 6 bases and J by 8 bases. The CDR3 length is 13 residues. The data originate from a study of blood T cell repertoires in COVID-19. Study in general: The United States, Italy and Spain were the sources of the acute and convalescent COVID-19 samples. Sources were T cells, B-cell-depleted T cells, or PBMCs; the material itself was cDNA or gDNA.

In the study's own analysis: Amplification of reference gene primers was used by the study to estimate nucleated cell counts. This table comes from immunoSEQ multiplex PCR, and its TCRdb copy is limited to in-frame clones, with some not included. The DNA gave D and trimming, while V, J and clone size come from that table. The table lists more than 15,000 clones, approximately 78% of them singletons, with over 20% in the top ten. V is TRBV6-5 and J is TRBJ1-2, with 7 positions matching TRBD1. Sequencing input: peripheral blood. The TCR was taken from a man at least 80 years old with active or convalescent COVID-19. This CDR3 reads CASSPERGRGYTF. The CDR3 coding sequence is TGTGCCAGCAGCCCGGAGAGGGGGCGAGGCTACACCTTC.